These T cell receptor beta chains were read from a single sample in a study of shared clonotypes between healthy human individuals. The data were produced by immunoSEQ multiplex PCR, yet TCRdb's version contains in-frame clones alone and is incomplete. Of 2 million to 2.5 million clones listed, approximately 94% were seen once; the top ten hold around 0.13%. Source material: naive CD4+ T cells sorted from blood. The receptors originated from a man younger than 35 in good health. Each CDR3 is given with its conserved first and last residue. D genes are given only for firm matches. Clone size is given for some rows only: seen once, a few or many times, or a class if the clone is expanded.

d_call | j_call | v_call | clone_size | cdr3_aa | cdr3_nt
- | TRBJ1-2 | TRBV30 | - | CAWSEGWGYTF | TGTGCCTGGAGTGAGGGCTGGGGCTACACCTTC
- | TRBJ1-3 | TRBV11-2 | - | CASSLTGGFSGNTIYF | TGTGCCAGCAGCTTAACGGGGGGCTTCTCTGGAAACACCATATATTTT
- | TRBJ2-3 | TRBV9 | - | CASSFQSQGMQYF | TGTGCCAGCAGCTTTCAATCGCAAGGTATGCAGTATTTT
- | TRBJ1-5 | TRBV6-1 | - | CASNGRSNQPQHF | TGTGCCAGCAACGGACGGTCCAATCAGCCCCAGCATTTT
TRBD2 | TRBJ2-7 | TRBV7-9 | - | CASSSLRLGGEQYF | TGTGCCAGCAGCTCCCTAAGGCTCGGGGGGGAGCAGTACTTC
- | TRBJ2-3 | TRBV29-1 | once | CSVEGRFTDTQYF | TGCAGCGTTGAAGGACGGTTCACAGATACGCAGTATTTT
- | TRBJ2-7 | TRBV6-5 | - | CASSYSILASSYEQYF | TGTGCCAGCAGTTACTCGATCCTAGCAAGCTCCTACGAGCAGTACTTC
TRBD1 | TRBJ2-2 | TRBV6-1 | - | CASLLQGRDTGELFF | TGTGCCAGCCTGTTACAGGGGCGGGACACCGGGGAGCTGTTTTTT
- | TRBJ1-5 | TRBV2 | - | CASRSVGNQPQHF | TGTGCCAGCCGTTCAGTCGGGAATCAGCCCCAGCATTTT
- | TRBJ2-7 | TRBV6-1 | - | CASSDSRPSYEQYF | TGTGCCAGCAGTGACTCGCGTCCGTCCTACGAGCAGTACTTC
- | TRBJ2-3 | TRBV7-9 | once | CASSLAGGDPDTQYF | TGTGCCAGCAGCTTAGCTGGGGGAGACCCAGATACGCAGTATTTT
- | TRBJ2-3 | TRBV5-4 | - | CASSRREFLADTQYF | TGTGCCAGCAGCCGAAGGGAATTTCTTGCAGATACGCAGTATTTT
TRBD1 | TRBJ2-7 | TRBV6-5 | - | CASSYRDRGYEQYF | TGTGCCAGCAGTTATCGGGACAGGGGCTACGAGCAGTACTTC
TRBD1 | TRBJ1-4 | TRBV6-1 | - | CASSDGLTGRKKLFF | TGTGCCAGCAGTGACGGTCTGACAGGGCGGAAAAAACTGTTTTTT
- | TRBJ1-2 | TRBV6-1 | once | CASSEAGELYGYTF | TGTGCCAGCAGTGAAGCGGGGGAGTTGTATGGCTACACCTTC
TRBD1 | TRBJ2-7 | TRBV10-1 | - | CASSPQQGAHEQYF | TGCGCCAGCAGCCCGCAACAGGGGGCCCACGAGCAGTACTTC
- | TRBJ1-5 | TRBV6-1 | - | CASSARGNQPQHF | TGTGCCAGCAGTGCCCGAGGCAATCAGCCCCAGCATTTT
TRBD1 | TRBJ1-1 | TRBV11-2 | - | CASSNQGVTEAFF | TGTGCCAGCAGCAACCAGGGGGTGACTGAAGCTTTCTTT
- | TRBJ2-2 | TRBV29-1 | - | CSVERDRTGELFF | TGCAGCGTTGAACGAGACAGGACCGGGGAGCTGTTTTTT
- | TRBJ2-1 | TRBV11-2 | once | CASSGFEQFF | TGTGCCAGCAGCGGGTTTGAGCAGTTCTTC
- | TRBJ2-5 | TRBV30 | - | CAWDGSGQETQYF | TGTGCCTGGGACGGGAGTGGCCAAGAGACCCAGTACTTC
TRBD1 | TRBJ1-1 | TRBV7-8 | - | CASSLLTGLNTEAFF | TGTGCCAGCAGCTTGCTGACAGGGTTAAACACTGAAGCTTTCTTT
- | TRBJ1-1 | TRBV7-9 | - | CASSLQVLGGEAFF | TGTGCCAGCAGCTTACAGGTCCTGGGAGGTGAAGCTTTCTTT
- | TRBJ2-7 | TRBV1 | - | CTSSQDLLYEQYF | TGCACCAGCAGCCAAGACCTCCTTTACGAGCAGTACTTC
- | TRBJ1-6 | TRBV11-3 | once | CASSLLVNSPLHF | TGTGCCAGCAGCTTATTAGTTAATTCACCCCTCCACTTT
- | TRBJ2-7 | TRBV18 | - | CASSMRRASWDEQYF | TGTGCCAGCTCCATGAGGCGGGCTTCGTGGGACGAGCAGTACTTC
- | TRBJ2-7 | TRBV18 | - | CASSPEPGSSYEQYF | TGTGCCAGCTCACCAGAACCAGGGAGCTCCTACGAGCAGTACTTC
- | TRBJ1-6 | TRBV5-1 | - | CASSLGDTTPSSPLHF | TGCGCCAGCAGCTTAGGTGATACAACACCGTCTTCACCCCTCCACTTT
TRBD1 | TRBJ1-2 | TRBV19 | - | CASRDPGQYGYTF | TGTGCCAGTAGGGACCCGGGACAGTATGGCTACACCTTC
TRBD1 | TRBJ2-2 | TRBV7-9 | - | CASSRVGTVDGTGELFF | TGTGCCAGCAGTCGGGTCGGGACAGTTGATGGGACCGGGGAGCTGTTTTTT
TRBD1 | TRBJ2-4 | TRBV19 | - | CASSMGTGTKNIQYF | TGTGCCAGTAGTATGGGGACAGGGACCAAAAACATTCAGTACTTC
- | TRBJ2-5 | TRBV5-1 | once | CASSPLTGGETQYF | TGCGCCAGCAGCCCGTTGACAGGAGGGGAGACCCAGTACTTC
- | TRBJ1-6 | TRBV5-1 | once | CASSLDGALNSPLHF | TGCGCCAGCAGCTTGGATGGGGCGCTGAATTCACCCCTCCACTTT
TRBD1 | TRBJ2-2 | TRBV10-3 | - | CATTGTANTGELFF | TGTGCCACAACCGGGACAGCGAACACCGGGGAGCTGTTTTTT
- | TRBJ1-2 | TRBV9 | few | CASSVSPDYGYTF | TGTGCCAGCAGCGTAAGTCCCGACTATGGCTACACCTTC
- | TRBJ2-7 | TRBV6-5 | once | CASSYGNPYEQYF | TGTGCCAGCAGTTACGGTAACCCCTACGAGCAGTACTTC
- | TRBJ2-3 | TRBV4-1 | - | CASSHLSRGGTQYF | TGCGCCAGCAGCCATCTTAGCAGGGGCGGTACGCAGTATTTT
TRBD2 | TRBJ2-3 | TRBV7-3 | - | CASSPVAGGITDTQYF | TGTGCCAGCAGCCCCGTAGCGGGGGGGATCACAGATACGCAGTATTTT
TRBD2 | TRBJ2-2 | TRBV9 | - | CASSLRLAQNTGELFF | TGTGCCAGCAGCCTACGACTAGCGCAGAACACCGGGGAGCTGTTTTTT
TRBD2 | TRBJ2-7 | TRBV11-2 | - | CASSLALFFSSGTSYEQYF | TGTGCCAGCAGCTTAGCCCTCTTTTTCTCTAGCGGGACTTCCTACGAGCAGTACTTC
TRBD1 | TRBJ2-2 | TRBV27 | - | CATGGQDLNTGELFF | TGTGCCACCGGGGGACAGGACCTAAACACCGGGGAGCTGTTTTTT
- | TRBJ2-2 | TRBV4-1 | once | CASRDVRKSGELFF | TGCGCCAGCAGAGACGTACGGAAGTCCGGGGAGCTGTTTTTT
- | TRBJ2-1 | TRBV2 | - | CASRVGVSYNEQFF | TGTGCCAGCAGGGTTGGCGTATCCTACAATGAGCAGTTCTTC
TRBD2 | TRBJ2-3 | TRBV9 | - | CASSVLGAGAGTDTQYF | TGTGCCAGCAGCGTCCTTGGTGCGGGAGCTGGGACAGATACGCAGTATTTT
- | TRBJ1-1 | TRBV30 | - | CAWSVMMNTEAFF | TGTGCCTGGAGTGTAATGATGAACACTGAAGCTTTCTTT
- | TRBJ2-1 | TRBV7-2 | - | CASSLSAQREQFF | TGTGCCAGCAGCTTATCCGCGCAACGAGAGCAGTTCTTC
- | TRBJ2-7 | TRBV5-1 | - | CASSPQGPEYEQYF | TGCGCCAGCAGCCCACAAGGTCCGGAATACGAGCAGTACTTC
- | TRBJ1-1 | TRBV18 | - | CASSPLAKNTEAFF | TGTGCCAGCTCACCACTAGCCAAGAACACTGAAGCTTTCTTT
TRBD2 | TRBJ2-3 | TRBV30 | - | CAWSGLAGFTDTQYF | TGTGCCTGGAGTGGACTAGCGGGATTCACAGATACGCAGTATTTT
- | TRBJ2-1 | TRBV10-1 | - | CASKGQVKQRVRNEQFF | TGCGCCAGCAAGGGCCAGGTCAAACAACGCGTTAGGAATGAGCAGTTCTTC
TRBD1 | TRBJ2-5 | TRBV7-9 | - | CASSQTGGQETQYF | TGTGCCAGCAGCCAGACAGGGGGGCAAGAGACCCAGTACTTC
- | TRBJ2-2 | TRBV2 | - | CASSDLRTGELFF | TGTGCCAGCAGTGATCTAAGGACCGGGGAGCTGTTTTTT
- | TRBJ1-4 | TRBV12-2 | once | CASPTRGIGEKLFF | TGTGCAAGTCCTACAAGGGGGATCGGCGAAAAACTGTTTTTT
- | TRBJ2-7 | TRBV7-2 | - | CASSLGQKGSSYEQYF | TGTGCCAGCAGCTTAGGACAGAAAGGATCCTCCTACGAGCAGTACTTC
- | TRBJ1-3 | TRBV6-5 | - | CASSYSTGSGNTIYF | TGTGCCAGCAGTTACTCTACAGGCTCTGGAAACACCATATATTTT
- | TRBJ2-7 | TRBV6-5 | - | CASSYSQPLEQYF | TGTGCCAGCAGTTACTCGCAGCCTCTCGAGCAGTACTTC
TRBD2 | TRBJ2-3 | TRBV30 | - | CAWSVRRTSGATDTQYF | TGTGCCTGGAGTGTACGGAGGACTAGCGGGGCCACAGATACGCAGTATTTT
- | TRBJ1-1 | TRBV5-4 | - | CASSPGAGIMNTEAFF | TGTGCCAGCAGCCCCGGGGCAGGGATCATGAACACTGAAGCTTTCTTT
- | TRBJ1-4 | TRBV11-3 | - | CASREKNEKLFF | TGTGCCAGCAGGGAGAAGAATGAAAAACTGTTTTTT